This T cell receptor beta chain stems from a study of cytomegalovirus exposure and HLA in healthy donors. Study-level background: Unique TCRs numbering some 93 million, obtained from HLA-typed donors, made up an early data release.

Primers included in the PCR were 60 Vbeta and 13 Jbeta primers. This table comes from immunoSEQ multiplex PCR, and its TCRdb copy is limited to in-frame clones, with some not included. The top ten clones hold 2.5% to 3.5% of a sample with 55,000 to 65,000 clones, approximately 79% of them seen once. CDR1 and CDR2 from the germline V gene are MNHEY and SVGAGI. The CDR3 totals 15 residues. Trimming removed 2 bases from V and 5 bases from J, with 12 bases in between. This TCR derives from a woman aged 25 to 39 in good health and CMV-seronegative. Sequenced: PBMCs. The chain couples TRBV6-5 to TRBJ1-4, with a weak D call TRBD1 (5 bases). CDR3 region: CASSYDVGHNEKLFF. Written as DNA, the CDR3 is TGTGCCAGCAGTTACGATGTGGGGCACAATGAAAAACTGTTTTTT.